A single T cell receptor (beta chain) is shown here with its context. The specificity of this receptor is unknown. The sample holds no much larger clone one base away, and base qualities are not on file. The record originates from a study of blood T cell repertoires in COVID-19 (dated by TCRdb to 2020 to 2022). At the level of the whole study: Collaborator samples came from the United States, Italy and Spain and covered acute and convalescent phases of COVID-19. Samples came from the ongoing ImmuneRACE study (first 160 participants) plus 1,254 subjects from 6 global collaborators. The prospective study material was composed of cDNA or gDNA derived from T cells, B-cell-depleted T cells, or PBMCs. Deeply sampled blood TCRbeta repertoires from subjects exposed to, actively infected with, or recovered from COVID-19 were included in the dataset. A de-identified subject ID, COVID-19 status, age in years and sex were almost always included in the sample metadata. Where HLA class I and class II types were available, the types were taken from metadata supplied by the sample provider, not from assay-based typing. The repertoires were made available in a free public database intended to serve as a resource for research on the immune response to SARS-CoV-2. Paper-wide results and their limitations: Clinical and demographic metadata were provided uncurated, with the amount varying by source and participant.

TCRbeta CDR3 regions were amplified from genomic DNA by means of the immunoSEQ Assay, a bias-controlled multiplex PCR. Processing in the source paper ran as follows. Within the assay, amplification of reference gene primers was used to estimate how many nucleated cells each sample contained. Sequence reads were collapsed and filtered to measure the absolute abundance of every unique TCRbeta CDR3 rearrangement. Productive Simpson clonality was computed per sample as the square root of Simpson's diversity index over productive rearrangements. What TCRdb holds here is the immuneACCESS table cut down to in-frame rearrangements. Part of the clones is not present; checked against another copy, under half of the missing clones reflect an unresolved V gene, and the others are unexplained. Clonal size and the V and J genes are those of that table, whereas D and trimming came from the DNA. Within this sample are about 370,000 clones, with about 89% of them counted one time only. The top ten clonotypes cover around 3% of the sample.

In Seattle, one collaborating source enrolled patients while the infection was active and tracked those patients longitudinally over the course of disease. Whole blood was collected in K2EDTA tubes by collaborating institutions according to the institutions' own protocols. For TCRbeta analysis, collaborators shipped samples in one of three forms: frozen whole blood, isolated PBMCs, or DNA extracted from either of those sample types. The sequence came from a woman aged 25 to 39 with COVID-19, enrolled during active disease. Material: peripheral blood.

Read as DNA, the sequence is TGTGCCAGCAGCCTGGAGGGGTTGAGTGAAAAACTGTTTTTT. Its translation reads: CASSLEGLSEKLFF. Recombination joined TRBV7-9 with TRBJ1-4; matching of 5 bases hints at TRBD1 as the D gene. CDR1 SEHNR and CDR2 FQNEAQ were looked up in the germline V gene (reference sequence). V and J are truncated by 5 bases and 7 bases respectively, leaving an intervening sequence of 14 bases. The CDR3 measures 14 amino acids from cysteine to phenylalanine. Only the CDR3 region is kept as DNA, spanning 42 bases read in frame from base 1.